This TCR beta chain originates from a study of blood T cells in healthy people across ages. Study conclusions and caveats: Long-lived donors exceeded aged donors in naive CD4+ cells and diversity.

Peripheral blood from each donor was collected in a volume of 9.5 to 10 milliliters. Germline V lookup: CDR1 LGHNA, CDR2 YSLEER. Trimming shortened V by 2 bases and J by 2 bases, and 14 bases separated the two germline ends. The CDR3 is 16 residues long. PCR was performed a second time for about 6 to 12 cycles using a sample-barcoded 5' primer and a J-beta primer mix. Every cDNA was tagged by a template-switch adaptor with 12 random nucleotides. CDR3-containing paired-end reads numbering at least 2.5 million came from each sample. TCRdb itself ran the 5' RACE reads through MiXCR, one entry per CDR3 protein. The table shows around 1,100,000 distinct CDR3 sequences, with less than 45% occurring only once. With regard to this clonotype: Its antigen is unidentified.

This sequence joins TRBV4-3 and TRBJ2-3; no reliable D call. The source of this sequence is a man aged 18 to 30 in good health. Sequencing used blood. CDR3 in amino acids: CASSQNTRSTTDTQYF. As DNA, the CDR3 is TGCGCCAGCAGCCAAAACACGCGTTCCACCACAGATACGCAGTATTTT.